Below, one TCR beta chain is given with its context. Germline CDR1 is LNHDA and CDR2 is SQIVND (reference sequence). Trimming cost V 3 bases and J 1 base, with 13 bases left between them. The CDR3 loop spans 16 amino acids. The data originate from a study of blood T cell repertoires in COVID-19. Some clones are missing from TCRdb's copy, which holds only in-frame ones; the method was immunoSEQ multiplex PCR. The sample holds 350,000 to 450,000 clones, 83% seen once. The origin of this receptor is a woman in her forties or fifties who had recovered from COVID-19. The chain is built from TRBV19 and TRBJ2-1; D is perhaps TRBD2 (7 bases). Sequencing was carried out using PBMCs or T cells enriched from blood (not recorded which). The CDR3 DNA reads as TGTGCCAGTAGTATGGGGGGGCCTGGGTCCTACAATGAGCAGTTCTTC. Protein product: CASSMGGPGSYNEQFF. Variable domain in full (rest from reference TRBV19 and TRBJ2-1): DGGITQSPKYLFRKEGQNVTLSCEQNLNHDAMYWYRQDPGQGLRLIYYSQIVNDFQKGDIAEGYSVSREKKESFPLTVTSAQKNPTAFYLCASSMGGPGSYNEQFFGPGTRLTVL.